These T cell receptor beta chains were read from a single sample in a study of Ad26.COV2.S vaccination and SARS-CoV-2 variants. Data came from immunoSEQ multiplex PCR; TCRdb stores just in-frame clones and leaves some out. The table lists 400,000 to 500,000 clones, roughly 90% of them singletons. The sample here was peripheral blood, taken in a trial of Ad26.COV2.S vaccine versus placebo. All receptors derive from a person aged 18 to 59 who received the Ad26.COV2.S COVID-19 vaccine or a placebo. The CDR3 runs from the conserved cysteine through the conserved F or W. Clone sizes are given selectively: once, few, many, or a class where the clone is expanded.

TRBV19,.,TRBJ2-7,CASSRQTGMIHEQYF
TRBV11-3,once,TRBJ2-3,CASSLASPADTQYF
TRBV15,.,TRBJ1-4,CATSREIATNEKLFF
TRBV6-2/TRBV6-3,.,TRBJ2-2,CASSYEIPTTNTGELFF
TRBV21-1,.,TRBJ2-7,CASSKKTGTETYEQYF
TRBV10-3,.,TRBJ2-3,CAISDSLQDTDTQYF
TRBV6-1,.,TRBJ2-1,CASSEDDRAYNEQFF
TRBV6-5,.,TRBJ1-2,CATSRPLRQGPGYTF
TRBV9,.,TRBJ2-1,CASSVPRLAFWQFF
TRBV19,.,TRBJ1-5,CASRVTGPRSYSNQPQHF
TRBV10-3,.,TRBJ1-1,CAIRTGGTEAFF
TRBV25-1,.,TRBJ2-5,CASTYAGGETQYF
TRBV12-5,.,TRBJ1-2,CASGLGDGYGYTF
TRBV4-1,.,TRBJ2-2,CASSGLASNTGELFF
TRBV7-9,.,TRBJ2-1,CASSFHEQFF
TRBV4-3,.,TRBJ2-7,CASSQVKAGEQYF
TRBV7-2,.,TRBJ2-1,CASSLAGDPSYNEQFF
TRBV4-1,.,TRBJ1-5,CASSLYFMIFNQPQHF
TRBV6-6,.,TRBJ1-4,CASSYEQGKLFF
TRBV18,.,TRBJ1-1,CASSPPAGNTEAFF
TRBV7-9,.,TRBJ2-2,CASSLNRGYTGELFF
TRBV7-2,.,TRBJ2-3,CASSSTSGTDTQYF